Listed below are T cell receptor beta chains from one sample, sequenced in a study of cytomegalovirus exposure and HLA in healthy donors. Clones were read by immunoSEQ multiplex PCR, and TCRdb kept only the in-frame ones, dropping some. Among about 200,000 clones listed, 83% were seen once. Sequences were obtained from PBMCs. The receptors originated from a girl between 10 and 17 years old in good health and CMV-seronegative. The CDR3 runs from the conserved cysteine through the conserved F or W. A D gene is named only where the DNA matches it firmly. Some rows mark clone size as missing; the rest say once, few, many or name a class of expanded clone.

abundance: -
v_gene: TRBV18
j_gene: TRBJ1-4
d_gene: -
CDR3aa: CASSPLGHRATNEKLFF
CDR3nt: TGTGCCAGCTCACCACTGGGACACCGAGCAACTAATGAAAAACTGTTTTTT

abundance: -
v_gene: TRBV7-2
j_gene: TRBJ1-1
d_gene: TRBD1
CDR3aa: CASSPGTANTEAFF
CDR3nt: TGTGCCAGCAGCCCAGGGACAGCGAACACTGAAGCTTTCTTT

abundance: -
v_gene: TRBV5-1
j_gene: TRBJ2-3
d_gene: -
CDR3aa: CASSSPSTDTQYF
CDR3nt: TGCGCCAGCAGCAGCCCTAGCACAGATACGCAGTATTTT

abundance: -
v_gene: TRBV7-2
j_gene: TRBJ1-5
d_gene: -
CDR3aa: CASSLATGHQPQHF
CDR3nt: TGTGCCAGCAGCTTAGCAACAGGACATCAGCCCCAGCATTTT

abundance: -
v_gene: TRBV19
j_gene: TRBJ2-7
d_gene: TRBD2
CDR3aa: CASSTGLAGEQYF
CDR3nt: TGTGCCAGTAGTACGGGACTAGCGGGCGAGCAGTACTTC

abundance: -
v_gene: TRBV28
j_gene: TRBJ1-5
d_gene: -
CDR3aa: CASRYYSNQPQHF
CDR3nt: TGTGCCAGCAGATATTATAGCAATCAGCCCCAGCATTTT

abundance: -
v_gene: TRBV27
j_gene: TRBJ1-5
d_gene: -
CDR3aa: CASSPRESSQPQHF
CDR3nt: TGTGCCAGCAGTCCCAGGGAAAGCAGCCAGCCCCAGCATTTT

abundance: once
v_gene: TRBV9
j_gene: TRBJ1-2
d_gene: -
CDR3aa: CASSGQTTMYGYTF
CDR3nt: TGTGCCAGCAGTGGACAGACAACTATGTATGGCTACACCTTC

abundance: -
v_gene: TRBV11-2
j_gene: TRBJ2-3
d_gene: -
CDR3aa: CASSFGSTDTQYF
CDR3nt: TGTGCCAGCAGCTTCGGTTCCACAGATACGCAGTATTTT

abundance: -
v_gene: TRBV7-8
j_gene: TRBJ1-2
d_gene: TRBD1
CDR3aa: CASSLGQGAHGYTF
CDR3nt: TGTGCCAGCAGCTTGGGACAGGGGGCTCACGGCTACACCTTC

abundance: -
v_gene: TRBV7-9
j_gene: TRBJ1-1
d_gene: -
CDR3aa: CASSLGAGWAEAFF
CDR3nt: TGTGCCAGCAGCTTAGGGGCGGGATGGGCTGAAGCTTTCTTT

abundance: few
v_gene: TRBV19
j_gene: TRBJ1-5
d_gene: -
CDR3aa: CASSLKDSDQPQHF
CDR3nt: TGTGCCAGTAGCCTTAAGGACAGCGATCAGCCCCAGCATTTT

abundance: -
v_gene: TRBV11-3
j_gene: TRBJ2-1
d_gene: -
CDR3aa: CASSLDYRNEQFF
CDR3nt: TGTGCCAGCAGCTTAGACTACAGGAATGAGCAGTTCTTC

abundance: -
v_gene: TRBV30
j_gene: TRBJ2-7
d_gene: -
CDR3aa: CAWSVPPSTRRSEQYF
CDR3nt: TGTGCCTGGAGTGTACCCCCCTCCACTAGGCGTAGCGAGCAGTACTTC

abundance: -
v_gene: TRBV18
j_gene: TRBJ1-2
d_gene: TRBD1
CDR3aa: CASSPTAGTDYGYTF
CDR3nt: TGTGCCAGCTCACCGACTGCCGGGACAGACTATGGCTACACCTTC

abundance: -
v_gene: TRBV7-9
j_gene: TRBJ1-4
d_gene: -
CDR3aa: CASSPQDATNEKLFF
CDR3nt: TGTGCCAGCAGCCCCCAGGATGCAACTAATGAAAAACTGTTTTTT